A single sample is the source of the 30 T cell receptor beta chains below, sequenced in a study of shared T cell receptors in the human thymus. Measured with immunoSEQ multiplex PCR; TCRdb has only the in-frame clones, and not every one. Of hundreds of thousands of clones in the sample, 95% are singletons; the top ten hold around 0.019%. Sample: thymocytes. These receptors originate from a human donor.

The chain joins TRBV7-9 to TRBJ2-3; no clear D gene. V lost 2 bases to trimming and J lost 2 bases, with 17 bases between them. The CDR3 runs 17 residues. Germline V gives CDR1 SEHNR, CDR2 FQNEAQ (reference sequence). As DNA, the CDR3 is TGTGCCAGCAGCTTAACCCCTTGGGCGGATCCCACAGATACGCAGTATTTT. Translating gives CASSLTPWADPTDTQYF.

The chain uses TRBV10-3 and TRBJ2-2; TRBD2 matches at 9 bases. The ends lost 4 bases at V and 2 bases at J; junction bases unmatched: 17. The CDR3 is 20 residues long. The germline V gene has CDR1 ENHRY and CDR2 SYGVKD. The CDR3 coding sequence is TGTGCCATCAGTGGAAGGCGGGGGGCGACTAGCGGACCTAACACCGGGGAGCTGTTTTTT. It codes for CAISGRRGATSGPNTGELFF.

This clone showed up just once. This chain uses TRBV7-8 with TRBJ2-3; a weak D match, TRBD1 (6 bases). The CDR3 totals 16 residues. CDR1 is SGHVS, CDR2 FQNEAQ, per germline. V was trimmed by 5 bases and J by 2 bases, leaving 17 bases between them. The CDR3 spells CASSPPQGTPTDTQYF. Written as DNA, the CDR3 is TGTGCCAGCAGCCCCCCCCAGGGGACGCCCACAGATACGCAGTATTTT.

The chain joins TRBV25-1 to TRBJ1-4; 12 bases fit TRBD1. The germline V gene encodes CDR1 MGHDK and CDR2 SYGVNS. The CDR3 is 17 residues long. With V trimmed by 4 bases and J by 8 bases, 11 bases remained unmatched. The CDR3 protein is CASSAWDRGRFVEKLFF. CDR3 sequence (DNA): TGTGCCAGCAGTGCCTGGGACAGGGGGCGGTTTGTCGAAAAACTGTTTTTT.

The V call is TRBV19, the J call TRBJ1-2; D call uncertain. The CDR3 length is 14 residues. CDR1 and CDR2 (germline): LNHDA, SQIVND (reference sequence). V was clipped by 4 bases and J by 4 bases, with 13 bases between them. CDR3 in amino acids: CASSKTLAGYGYTF. Written as DNA, the CDR3 is TGTGCCAGTAGTAAAACGCTGGCGGGCTATGGCTACACCTTC. The full variable domain, its missing parts supplied by reference TRBV19 and TRBJ1-2, is DGGITQSPKYLFRKEGQNVTLSCEQNLNHDAMYWYRQDPGQGLRLIYYSQIVNDFQKGDIAEGYSVSREKKESFPLTVTSAQKNPTAFYLCASSKTLAGYGYTFGSGTRLTVV.

The chain recombines TRBV6-5 with TRBJ2-7, with 8 bases lining up with TRBD2. Germline trimming cut 2 bases from V and 3 bases from J; bases unmatched to any gene: 6. The CDR3 loop spans 15 amino acids. Germline CDR1 reads MNHEY; CDR2 reads SVGAGI. The CDR3 here is CASSYPSGSYYEQYF. The DNA of the CDR3 is TGTGCCAGCAGTTACCCTAGCGGGTCCTACTACGAGCAGTACTTC.

This chain links TRBV6-6 with TRBJ1-5, with 8 positions matching TRBD1. This CDR3 has 16 amino acids. Losses at the gene ends were 7 bases for V and 1 base for J; bases not matched to a gene: 9. Germline-derived CDR1 and CDR2 are MNHNY and SVGAGI (reference sequence). The CDR3 spells CASISGQGDSNQPQHF. CDR3 DNA: TGTGCCAGCATCTCCGGACAGGGAGACAGCAATCAGCCCCAGCATTTT.

This clone occurred once. The rearrangement links TRBV7-9 to TRBJ1-1, with D possibly TRBD1 on 5 matching bases. With 6 bases removed from V and 10 bases from J, the gap between germline ends came to 18 bases. CDR3 length: 13 amino acids. Germline V gives CDR1 SEHNR, CDR2 FQNEAQ (reference sequence). CDR3 DNA sequence: TGTGCCAGCAGACGAGAAGGAGGGGAAGGAGCTTTCTTT. Translated, it gives CASRREGGEGAFF.

DNA of the CDR3: TGTGCCAGCAGTTCCACCGATTACGAGCAGTACTTC. It specifies CASSSTDYEQYF. V usage is TRBV27 and J usage is TRBJ2-7; no definite D call. With 4 bases removed from V and 4 bases from J, the gap between germline ends came to 8 bases. The germline V gene encodes CDR1 MNHEY and CDR2 SMNVEV (reference sequence). CDR3 size: 12 residues.

The chain has TRBV6-6 and TRBJ2-7; D gene ambiguous. Germline lookup yields CDR1 MNHNY and CDR2 SVGAGI (reference sequence). Trimming took off 8 bases at V and 3 bases at J, with 14 bases between the two ends. This CDR3 contains 13 residues. CDR3 coding DNA: TGTGCCAGCCAGGTCGGAATTCGCTACGAGCAGTACTTC. It encodes CASQVGIRYEQYF.

The chain combines TRBV18 with TRBJ2-2, with D possibly being TRBD1 (5 bases). The CDR3 is 18 amino acids. Per germline, CDR1 KGHSH and CDR2 LQKENI. Trimming pared 6 bases from V and 4 bases from J, leaving 24 bases between. In nucleotides, the CDR3 is TGTGCCAGCTCCCTCGGTGGGGCTCCGCGGAGCGCCACCGGGGAGCTGTTTTTT. Its protein product is CASSLGGAPRSATGELFF.

CDR3 coding DNA: TGTGCCAGCAGCTCCATCCCCCGGGACAGGGCTATGGGGCAGTACTTC. Protein: CASSSIPRDRAMGQYF. This chain connects TRBV27 to TRBJ2-7; 9 nucleotides align to TRBD1. V dropped 6 bases and J dropped 9; count of bases not matched to a gene: 18. The CDR3 runs 16 residues. The germline gives CDR1 MNHEY, CDR2 SMNVEV (reference sequence).

The chain is built from TRBV6-5 and TRBJ2-5; no clear D gene. This CDR3 contains 12 residues. V gave up 10 bases and J gave up 5 bases, with 14 bases separating them. Germline V CDR1 and CDR2: MNHEY, SVGAGI. The CDR3 sequence is CATGSPVETQYF. The CDR3 coding sequence is TGTGCCACAGGCAGCCCCGTTGAGACCCAGTACTTC.

This clone appeared a single time. This chain uses TRBV2 with TRBJ1-5; 11 nucleotides match TRBD1. The CDR3 is 18 amino acids. CDR1 is SNHLY and CDR2 is FYNNEI in the germline V gene. With V trimmed by 5 bases and J by 0 bases, 9 bases remained unmatched. The CDR3 protein is CASSSRTGGFFSNQPQHF. The CDR3 DNA sequence: TGTGCCAGCAGTTCCCGGACAGGGGGCTTCTTTAGCAATCAGCCCCAGCATTTT.

The chain joins TRBV7-6 to TRBJ2-5; no firm D call. V lost 3 bases and J 1 base, leaving 6 bases between the germline ends. The CDR3 has 13 amino acids. CDR1 and CDR2 from the germline V gene are SGHVS and FNYEAQ. The CDR3 sequence is CASSFVGQETQYF. Here the CDR3 DNA reads TGTGCCAGCAGCTTTGTAGGCCAAGAGACCCAGTACTTC.

V and J are TRBV5-6 and TRBJ1-2; weak D call: TRBD1 (5 bases). The CDR3 is made up of 14 amino acids. Trimming pared 2 bases from V and 4 bases from J, leaving 12 bases between. CDR1 is SGHDT and CDR2 is YYEEEE in the germline V gene. CDR3 sequence (DNA): TGTGCCAGCAGCTTACGGGACGTACCCTATGGCTACACCTTC. It is translated as CASSLRDVPYGYTF. The full variable domain, with the rest looked up from reference TRBV5-6 and TRBJ1-2, is DAGVTQSPTHLIKTRGQQVTLRCSPKSGHDTVSWYQQALGQGPQFIFQYYEEEERQRGNFPDRFSGHQFPNYSSELNVNALLLGDSALYLCASSLRDVPYGYTFGSGTRLTVV.

The V gene is TRBV7-9, the J gene TRBJ1-3; D not certain. The CDR3 has 16 residues. The germline V gene encodes CDR1 SEHNR and CDR2 FQNEAQ (reference sequence). The V and J ends lost 1 base and 0 bases respectively, with 10 bases between them. The CDR3 DNA follows: TGTGCCAGCAGCTTAGGAGGGCCTGGCTCTGGAAACACCATATATTTT. Translation gives CASSLGGPGSGNTIYF.

The CDR3 sequence: CASSIAGYEQYF. The CDR3 DNA reads TGTGCCAGTAGTATCGCTGGCTACGAGCAGTACTTC. The V gene is TRBV19, the J gene TRBJ2-7; unclear D gene. With 3 bases removed from V and 3 bases from J, the gap between germline ends came to 6 bases. The CDR3 consists of 12 residues. Germline V gene data show CDR1 as LNHDA and CDR2 as SQIVND (reference sequence).

The chain has TRBV6-5 and TRBJ2-3; weak D call: TRBD2 (6 bases). V lost 8 bases and J 2 bases, leaving 11 bases between the germline ends. The germline gives CDR1 MNHEY, CDR2 SVGAGI. The CDR3 is 13 amino acids. CDR3 DNA sequence: TGTGCCAGCGGGGGACTTGTCACAGATACGCAGTATTTT. Its translation is CASGGLVTDTQYF.

This chain joins TRBV12-5 and TRBJ2-3; 9 positions match TRBD2. The V gene's germline CDR1 is LGHNT and CDR2 FRNRAP. The CDR3 totals 16 residues. Germline trimming cut 2 bases from V and 4 bases from J; bases unmatched to any gene: 7. The CDR3, as DNA: TGTGCTAGTGGTTTGTCCGGAAAGCGGGAGGCAGATACGCAGTATTTT. Protein sequence: CASGLSGKREADTQYF.

The chain combines TRBV5-1 with TRBJ2-1; TRBD1 is a possible D gene (6 bases). V dropped 4 bases and J dropped 7 bases, with 12 bases sitting between them. Germline CDR1 reads SGHRS; CDR2 reads YFSETQ. CDR3 length: 13 amino acids. The CDR3 DNA reads as TGCGCCAGCAGCCTTAGAGGGGGAAATGAGCAGTTCTTC. Protein sequence: CASSLRGGNEQFF.

V and J are TRBV30 and TRBJ1-3; D gene unclear. The CDR3 contains 13 residues. CDR1 GTSNPN and CDR2 SVGIG come from the germline V gene (reference sequence). V gave up 0 bases and J gave up 4 bases, with 7 bases separating them. CDR3 sequence (DNA): TGTGCCTGGAGTGTCCGGTGGGGAAACACCATATATTTT. It specifies CAWSVRWGNTIYF.

The CDR3 DNA reads as TGTGCCACCAGCAGAGATTGGGGACAGGGGGCGTCTAACTCCTACGAGCAGTACTTC. This encodes CATSRDWGQGASNSYEQYF. This chain uses TRBV15 with TRBJ2-7; TRBD1 matches 12 bases. This CDR3 region has 19 residues. The ends lost 0 bases at V and 0 bases at J; junction bases unmatched: 9. Germline V gives CDR1 LNHNV, CDR2 YYDKDF (reference sequence).

V is TRBV27 and J is TRBJ1-4; tentatively, D is TRBD1 (6 bases). The V end lost 3 bases, the J end lost 7 bases, and 12 bases lay between the germline ends. Germline assignment: CDR1 MNHEY and CDR2 SMNVEV (reference sequence). CDR3 size: 14 residues. The CDR3 nucleotides are TGTGCCAGCAGTTTTGGGGGGCCGCGTGAAAAACTGTTTTTT. Residues: CASSFGGPREKLFF.

The gene calls are TRBV28 and TRBJ1-1, with unresolved D. The V gene's germline CDR1 is MDHEN and CDR2 SYDVKM. V shed 2 bases and J shed 4 bases, with 11 bases lying between them. The CDR3 runs to 14 residues. DNA of the CDR3: TGTGCCAGCAGTTTAGGTGGGTTTCGCACTGAAGCTTTCTTT. Translating it yields CASSLGGFRTEAFF. Full variable domain (rest looked up from reference TRBV28 and TRBJ1-1): DVKVTQSSRYLVKRTGEKVFLECVQDMDHENMFWYRQDPGLGLRLIYFSYDVKMKEKGDIPEGYSVSREKKERFSLILESASTNQTSMYLCASSLGGFRTEAFFGQGTRLTVV.

The chain is built from TRBV14 and TRBJ2-1; the D is unclear. V gave up 0 bases and J gave up 7 bases, with 7 bases separating them. Germline CDR1 SGHDN, CDR2 FVKESK. This CDR3 is 13 amino acids long. The CDR3, as DNA: TGTGCCAGCAGCCAAGACGGTAGAAATGAGCAGTTCTTC. It codes for CASSQDGRNEQFF. Variable domain in full (rest from reference TRBV14 and TRBJ2-1): EAGVTQFPSHSVIEKGQTVTLRCDPISGHDNLYWYRRVMGKEIKFLLHFVKESKQDESGMPNNRFLAERTGGTYSTLKVQPAELEDSGVYFCASSQDGRNEQFFGPGTRLTVL.

V and J are TRBV9 and TRBJ2-7; no firm D call. CDR3 length: 17 amino acids. CDR1 SGDLS and CDR2 YYNGEE come from the germline V gene. Deletions cut 0 bases from V and 0 bases from J, with 16 bases between. For the CDR3, the DNA is TGTGCCAGCAGCGTAGCTCCCGGGTTCATCAGCTCCTACGAGCAGTACTTC. Protein product: CASSVAPGFISSYEQYF.

The V gene is TRBV10-3, the J gene TRBJ1-5; 10 bases fit TRBD1. CDR1 and CDR2 (germline): ENHRY, SYGVKD. The V and J ends lost 7 bases and 0 bases, in that order; junction bases with no gene match: 12. The CDR3 covers 18 residues. DNA for the CDR3: TGTGCCATCACTATCGGGACAGGGGCCGAAAATAGCAATCAGCCCCAGCATTTT. Protein: CAITIGTGAENSNQPQHF.

The count of this clone is one. The V gene is TRBV7-2, the J gene TRBJ1-2; D may be TRBD1 (5 bases). In germline, CDR1 is SGHTA, CDR2 FQGNSA. CDR3 length: 15 residues. The V gene lost 5 bases and the J gene lost 6 bases, with 19 bases spanning the gap. CDR3 amino acids: CASSARRVAGNGYTF. The CDR3 nucleotides are TGTGCCAGCAGCGCCCGCCGTGTGGCAGGGAATGGCTACACCTTC.

The chain has TRBV6-1 and TRBJ2-1, with D uncertain. The CDR3 spans 14 residues. V lost 1 base, J lost 9 bases, and 13 bases lay in between. Germline V gives CDR1 MNHNS, CDR2 SASEGT. CDR3 protein: CASSEGGEWSEQFF. The CDR3 bases are TGTGCCAGCAGTGAAGGAGGAGAATGGAGTGAGCAGTTCTTC.